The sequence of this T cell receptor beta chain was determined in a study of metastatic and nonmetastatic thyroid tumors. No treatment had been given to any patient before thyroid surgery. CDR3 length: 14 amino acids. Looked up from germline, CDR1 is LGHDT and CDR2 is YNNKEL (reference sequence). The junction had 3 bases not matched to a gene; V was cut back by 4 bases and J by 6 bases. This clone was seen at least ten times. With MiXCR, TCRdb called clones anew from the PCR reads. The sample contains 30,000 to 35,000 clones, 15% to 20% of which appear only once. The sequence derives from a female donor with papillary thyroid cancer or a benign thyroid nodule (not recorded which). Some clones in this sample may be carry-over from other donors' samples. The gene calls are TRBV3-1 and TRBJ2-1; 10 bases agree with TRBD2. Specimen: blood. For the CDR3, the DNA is TGTGCCAGCAGCCGAGCGGGAGGGCCCAATGAGCAGTTCTTC. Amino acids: CASSRAGGPNEQFF.